This T cell receptor beta chain emerged from a study of OX40 agonist ivuxolimab in advanced cancers. The V gene end was trimmed by 5 bases and the J gene end by 8 bases; junction bases not matched to a gene: 6. Germline loops: CDR1 MDHEN, CDR2 SYDVKM. The CDR3 loop spans 13 amino acids. Generated by immunoSEQ multiplex PCR, the TCRdb table keeps only in-frame clones and is missing some. The table lists 90,000 to 150,000 clones, approximately 92% of them singletons. V is TRBV28 and J is TRBJ1-2, with 9 bases lining up with TRBD1. The clonotype was recovered from an adult with an advanced solid tumor such as melanoma, head and neck, liver or kidney cancer. Sequenced here: CD4+ or CD8+ T cells sorted from blood, sampled in a trial of the OX40 agonist ivuxolimab. The CDR3 nucleotides are TGTGCCAGCAGTCCCGGGACAGGGTTAGGCTACACCTTC. Its protein is CASSPGTGLGYTF.